The source of this T cell receptor beta chain is a study of blood T cell repertoires in COVID-19 (dated by TCRdb to 2020 to 2021). Concerning the study at large: The collaborator samples originated in the United States, Italy and Spain and spanned the acute and convalescent phases of COVID-19. The prospective study material was composed of cDNA or gDNA derived from T cells, B-cell-depleted T cells, or PBMCs. The repertoires were made available in a free public database intended to serve as a resource for research on the immune response to SARS-CoV-2. The samples were drawn from the first 160 participants of the ongoing ImmuneRACE study and from over 950 subjects provided by 6 global collaborators. Where available, HLA class I and class II types were obtained from metadata supplied by the sample provider rather than from assay-based typing. The sample metadata nearly always contained a de-identified subject ID, COVID-19 status, age in years and sex. Subjects who had been exposed to COVID-19, were actively infected with it, or had recovered from it provided the deeply sampled blood TCRbeta repertoires that made up the dataset. General findings and caveats noted by the study authors: How much clinical and demographic metadata was included differed by source and by participant, and the metadata was provided uncurated.

As to this clone: It has no known antigen specificity. Within one base of it there is no much larger clone, and no base qualities were kept.

Each collaborating institution followed its own protocols to collect whole blood in K2EDTA tubes. For TCRbeta analysis, collaborators shipped samples as frozen whole blood, isolated PBMCs, or DNA extracted from either of those sample types. V loses 1 base at its end and J loses 10 bases; junction bases beyond the gene matches: 9. The CDR1 and CDR2 encoded by the germline V gene (reference sequence) are GTSNPN and SVGIG. From cysteine to phenylalanine, the CDR3 is 15 amino acids long. The CDR3 DNA has 45 bases and is translated from base 1. TCRbeta CDR3 regions were amplified from genomic DNA using the immunoSEQ Assay, a bias-controlled multiplex PCR. The original methods were these. The number of nucleated cells in each sample was estimated by amplification of reference gene primers within the assay. To quantify the absolute abundance of each unique TCRbeta CDR3 rearrangement, sequence reads were collapsed and filtered. For each sample, productive Simpson clonality was calculated by taking the square root of Simpson's diversity index across productive rearrangements. The clones in this table, taken by TCRdb from immuneACCESS, are in-frame only. Not every clone is retained; where verified, under half of the shortfall comes from an unresolved V gene, and the cause of the rest is unknown. V and J calls and clone size come straight from that table; D and trimming were deduced from the DNA. The sample contains 55,000 to 80,000 clones, approximately 87% of them found a single time. Roughly 18% of the sample rests with the top ten.

The rearrangement combines TRBV30 with TRBJ2-2; TRBD2 aligns with 10 central bases. The sample consisted of peripheral blood. This TCR was recovered from a woman aged 80 or over with acute or convalescent COVID-19. The nucleotides read TGTGCCTGGAGTGGGGCTAGCGGGGGCACAGAGGAGCTGTTTTTT. Its translation is CAWSGASGGTEELFF. Supplemented by the reference TRBV30 and TRBJ2-2 proteins around the CDR3, the complete variable domain is SQTIHQWPATLVQPVGSPLSLECTVEGTSNPNLYWYRQAAGRGLQLLFYSVGIGQISSEVPQNLSASRPQDRQFILSSKKLLLSDSGFYLCAWSGASGGTEELFFGEGSRLTVL.